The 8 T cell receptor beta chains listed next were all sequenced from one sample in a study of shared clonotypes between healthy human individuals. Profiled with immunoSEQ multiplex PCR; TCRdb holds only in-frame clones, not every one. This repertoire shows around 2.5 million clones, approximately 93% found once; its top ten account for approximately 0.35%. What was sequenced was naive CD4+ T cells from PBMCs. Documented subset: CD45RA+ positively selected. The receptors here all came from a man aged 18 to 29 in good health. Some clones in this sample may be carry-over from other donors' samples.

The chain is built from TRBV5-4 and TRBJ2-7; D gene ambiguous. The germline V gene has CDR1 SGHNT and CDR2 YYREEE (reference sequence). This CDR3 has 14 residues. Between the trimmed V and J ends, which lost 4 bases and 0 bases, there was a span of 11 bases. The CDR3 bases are TGTGCCAGCAGCGACCCCTCGAGCTCCTACGAGCAGTACTTC. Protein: CASSDPSSSYEQYF.

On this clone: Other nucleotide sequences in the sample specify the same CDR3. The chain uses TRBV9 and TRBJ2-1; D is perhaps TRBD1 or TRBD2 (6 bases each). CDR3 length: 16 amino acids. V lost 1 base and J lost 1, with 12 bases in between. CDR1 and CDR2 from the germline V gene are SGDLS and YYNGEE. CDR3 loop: CASSVRGDQSYNEQFF. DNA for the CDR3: TGTGCCAGCAGCGTAAGGGGGGATCAATCCTACAATGAGCAGTTCTTC.

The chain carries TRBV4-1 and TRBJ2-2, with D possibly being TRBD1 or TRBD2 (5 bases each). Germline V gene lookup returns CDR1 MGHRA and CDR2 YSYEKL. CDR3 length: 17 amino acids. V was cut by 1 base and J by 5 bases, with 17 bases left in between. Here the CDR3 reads CASSQVLGQGRTGELFF. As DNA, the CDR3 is TGCGCCAGCAGCCAAGTTCTGGGCCAGGGACGGACCGGGGAGCTGTTTTTT.

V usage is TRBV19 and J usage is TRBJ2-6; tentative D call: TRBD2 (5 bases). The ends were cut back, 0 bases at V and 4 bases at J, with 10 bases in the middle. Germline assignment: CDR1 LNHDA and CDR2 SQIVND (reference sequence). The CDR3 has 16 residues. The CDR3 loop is CASSIDPGVGANVLTF. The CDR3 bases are TGTGCCAGTAGTATAGATCCCGGGGTAGGGGCCAACGTCCTGACTTTC.

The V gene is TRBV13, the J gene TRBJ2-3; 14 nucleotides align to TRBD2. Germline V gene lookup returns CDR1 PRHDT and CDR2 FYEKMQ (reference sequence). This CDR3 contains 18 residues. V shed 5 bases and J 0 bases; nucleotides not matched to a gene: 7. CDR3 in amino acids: CASSTLTSGRESTDTQYF. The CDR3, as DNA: TGTGCCAGCAGCACATTGACTAGCGGGAGGGAGAGCACAGATACGCAGTATTTT.

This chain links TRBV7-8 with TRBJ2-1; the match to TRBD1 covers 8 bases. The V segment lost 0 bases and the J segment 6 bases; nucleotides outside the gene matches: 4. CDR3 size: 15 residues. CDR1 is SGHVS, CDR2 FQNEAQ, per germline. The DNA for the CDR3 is TGTGCCAGCAGCTTAGCGGGACAGGAATCCAATGAGCAGTTCTTC. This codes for CASSLAGQESNEQFF.

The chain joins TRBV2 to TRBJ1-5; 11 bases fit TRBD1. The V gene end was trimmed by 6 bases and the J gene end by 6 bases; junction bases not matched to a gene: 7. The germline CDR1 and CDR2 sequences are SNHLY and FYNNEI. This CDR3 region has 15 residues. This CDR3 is CASRSGQGGGQPQHF. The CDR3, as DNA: TGTGCCAGCAGGTCGGGACAGGGGGGCGGTCAGCCCCAGCATTTT.

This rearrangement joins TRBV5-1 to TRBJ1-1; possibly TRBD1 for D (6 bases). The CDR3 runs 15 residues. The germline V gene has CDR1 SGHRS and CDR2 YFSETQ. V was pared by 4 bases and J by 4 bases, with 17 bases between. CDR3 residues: CASSHTTGESTEAFF. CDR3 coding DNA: TGCGCCAGCAGCCACACGACAGGAGAGTCCACTGAAGCTTTCTTT.